This T cell receptor beta chain came from a study of blood T cell repertoires in COVID-19. Whole-study context: Collection of acute and convalescent COVID-19 samples took place in the United States, Italy and Spain.

Per the germline V gene, CDR1 is SNHLY and CDR2 is FYNNEI. V lost 4 bases to trimming and J lost 4 bases, with 10 bases between them. There are 14 residues in the CDR3. Libraries were prepared by immunoSEQ multiplex PCR; TCRdb keeps only in-frame clonotypes and omits some of them. The sample has approximately 300,000 clones; 75% to 95% are singletons. Input material: peripheral blood. The chain combines TRBV2 with TRBJ2-2, with unresolved D. The receptor was derived from a woman aged 30 to 39 with COVID-19, enrolled during active disease. The CDR3 nucleotides are TGTGCCAGCAGTGCCCGGAGCCTCACCGGGGAGCTGTTTTTT. Amino acid sequence: CASSARSLTGELFF.